This T cell receptor beta chain derives from a study of T-cell memory formation after mild COVID-19. TCRdb re-called the 5' RACE reads through MiXCR, storing one row per CDR3 protein. The table includes hundreds of thousands of distinct CDR3 sequences, 16% detected once. This clonotype was seen only a few times. Its target is unknown. Per the germline V gene, CDR1 is DFQATT and CDR2 is SNEGSKA (reference sequence). The CDR3 covers 12 residues. Study-wide findings and caveats: Certain responding clones were present in pre-infection memory, suggesting participation of cross-reactive memory.

The chain recombines TRBV20-1 with TRBJ1-1; D not resolved. Sequenced material: PBMCs or a T cell subset sorted from them (not recorded which). The receptor was isolated from a man between 18 and 29 years old who had mild COVID-19 (a few samples of this study predate the infection). Cell type and time point are not known. CDR3 residues: CRATTPNTEAFF. The CDR3 DNA sequence: TGCAGAGCAACGACACCGAACACTGAAGCTTTCTTT.